This TCR beta chain was retrieved from a study of blood T cells in healthy people across ages. At the level of the study: Template-switching capture recovered about one barcoded beta molecule per two T cells.

Sample-barcoded 5' priming and a J-beta primer mix drove a second PCR of roughly 6 to 12 cycles. MiXCR, applied by TCRdb to the 5' RACE reads, yields one record per CDR3 protein. In the table there are approximately 2,000,000 distinct CDR3 sequences, more than 35% of which are singletons. Study results and caveats: Diversity was higher, and naive CD4+ cells more numerous, in long-lived donors than in aged donors.

Note on this clonotype: Its antigen is not identified.

The sample was blood. The receptor's source is a human donor in good health.

The CDR3 DNA reads as TGCAGCGTGGCCGGGACAAGGAATTACGAGCAGTACTTC. The encoded protein is CSVAGTRNYEQYF. The chain has TRBV29-1 and TRBJ2-7; maybe TRBD1 (6 bases). The V end was cut by 6 bases, the J end by 4 bases, with 16 bases between. The CDR3 has 13 residues. The germline V gene encodes CDR1 SQVTM and CDR2 ANQGSEA.